This entry lists 20 T cell receptor beta chains sequenced from one sample in a study of blood T cell repertoires in COVID-19. The table came from immunoSEQ multiplex PCR; TCRdb's copy has only in-frame clones and leaves some out. This table has around 700,000 clones, 85% to 90% appearing once. Sequencing was done on a sample of peripheral blood. These receptors all come from a woman between 18 and 29 years old with acute or convalescent COVID-19.

The V call is TRBV6-5, the J call TRBJ1-6; 9 nucleotides match TRBD1. Looked up from germline, CDR1 is MNHEY and CDR2 is SVGAGI. CDR3 size: 15 residues. J gave up 8 bases and V 2 bases, and 4 bases lay outside the gene matches. For the CDR3, the DNA is TGTGCCAGCAGTTACAAACAGGGGGCGTATTCACCCCTCCACTTT. Amino acid sequence: CASSYKQGAYSPLHF.

CDR3 nucleotide sequence: TGCGCCAGCAGCCAAGCGCCAGGGGGCGGGAGTACTGAAGCTTTCTTT. Its protein product is CASSQAPGGGSTEAFF. The rearrangement links TRBV4-3 to TRBJ1-1; 8 bases are a match to TRBD1. CDR3 length: 16 amino acids. The V segment lost 1 base and the J segment 5 bases; nucleotides outside the gene matches: 9. Germline V CDR1 and CDR2: LGHNA, YSLEER.

The V gene is TRBV18, the J gene TRBJ1-4, with 9 bases aligning to TRBD1. The CDR3 runs to 14 residues. The germline CDR1 and CDR2 sequences are KGHSH and LQKENI. J was trimmed by 8 bases and V by 3 bases; bases with no gene match: 4. Here the CDR3 reads CASSPGQGVEKLFF. Written as DNA, the CDR3 is TGTGCCAGCTCACCGGGACAGGGTGTAGAAAAACTGTTTTTT.

The chain recombines TRBV6-5 with TRBJ2-3, with D perhaps matching TRBD2 (7 bases). This CDR3 has 15 residues. Between the trimmed V and J ends, which lost 7 bases and 4 bases, there was a span of 18 bases. CDR1 is MNHEY and CDR2 is SVGAGI in the germline V gene. The chain's CDR3 is CASTSGEGGPDTQYF. The CDR3, as DNA: TGTGCCAGCACCTCAGGGGAGGGGGGACCAGATACGCAGTATTTT.

This clone was detected a few times. This chain connects TRBV6-5 to TRBJ2-7; TRBD1 agrees at 8 bases. CDR3 length equals 13 residues. Germline CDR1 reads MNHEY; CDR2 reads SVGAGI. V lost 6 bases to trimming and J lost 4 bases; unmatched junction nucleotides: 5. As DNA, the CDR3 is TGTGCCAGCAGCCGCAGGGGGCTGTACGAGCAGTACTTC. Protein product: CASSRRGLYEQYF.

The genes are TRBV2 and TRBJ1-1; 7 bases map to TRBD1. V lost 7 bases, J lost 0 bases, and 8 bases stayed unmatched. Germline V gene lookup returns CDR1 SNHLY and CDR2 FYNNEI. The CDR3 has 15 amino acids. Written as DNA, the CDR3 is TGTGCCAGCACCGAAGAGACAGGGATGAACACTGAAGCTTTCTTT. Its protein is CASTEETGMNTEAFF.

V usage is TRBV7-2 and J usage is TRBJ2-3; unclear D gene. Trimming removed 0 bases at V and 0 bases at J, with 7 bases between. Germline V gene data show CDR1 as SGHTA and CDR2 as FQGNSA. This CDR3 contains 15 residues. CDR3 in amino acids: CASSLAGRSTDTQYF. CDR3 nucleotides: TGTGCCAGCAGCTTAGCGGGCAGGAGCACAGATACGCAGTATTTT.

This clone showed up just once. The rearrangement links TRBV20-1 to TRBJ1-1; D remains unclear. CDR1 is DFQATT, CDR2 SNEGSKA, per germline (reference sequence). There are 12 residues in the CDR3. V was trimmed by 3 bases and J by 6 bases, leaving 11 bases between them. The CDR3 region is CSASLGDPEAFF. CDR3 bases: TGCAGTGCTAGTTTAGGAGACCCTGAAGCTTTCTTT.

This rearrangement joins TRBV12-5 to TRBJ1-1; D uncertain. The germline V gene has CDR1 LGHNT and CDR2 FRNRAP. V was clipped by 1 base and J by 0 bases, with 3 bases between them. The CDR3 consists of 13 residues. CDR3 residues: CASGLALNTEAFF. CDR3 nucleotides: TGTGCTAGTGGTTTGGCCTTGAACACTGAAGCTTTCTTT.

The chain couples TRBV9 to TRBJ1-4; no clear D. The ends were cut back, 4 bases at V and 7 bases at J, with 11 bases in the middle. In germline, CDR1 is SGDLS, CDR2 YYNGEE. CDR3 length equals 13 residues. The CDR3 sequence: CASSLNGGEKLFF. Here the CDR3 DNA reads TGTGCCAGCAGCCTCAACGGTGGTGAAAAACTGTTTTTT.

On this clone itself: One end of the junction is discordant with germline, which a read error may explain. This chain connects TRBV19 to TRBJ1-1; unclear D gene. In germline, CDR1 is LNHDA, CDR2 SQIVND (reference sequence). The CDR3 length is 10 residues. Written as DNA, the CDR3 is TGCCCGGAGGGGAACACTGAAGCTTTCTTT. It codes for CPEGNTEAFF.

This chain joins TRBV5-5 and TRBJ1-1, with 10 bases identical to TRBD1. CDR3 length: 16 residues. Germline V lookup: CDR1 SGHKS, CDR2 YYEKEE (reference sequence). The CDR3 spells CAKKRGQGRRDTEAFF. As DNA, the CDR3 is TGTGCTAAAAAACGGGGACAGGGGAGAAGAGACACTGAAGCTTTCTTT. Combining the CDR3 with reference TRBV5-5 and TRBJ1-1 gives the whole variable domain DAGVTQSPTHLIKTRGQQVTLRCSPISGHKSVSWYQQVLGQGPQFIFQYYEKEERGRGNFPDRFSARQFPNYSSELNVNALLLGDSALYLCAKKRGQGRRDTEAFFGQGTRLTVV.

Comment on this clone: The sample has other DNA sequences that encode this CDR3 too. This sequence joins TRBV28 and TRBJ1-2; perhaps TRBD1 as D (5 bases). The CDR3 runs 13 residues. Trimming shortened V by 3 bases and J by 5 bases, and 10 bases separated the two germline ends. CDR1 and CDR2 from the germline V gene are MDHEN and SYDVKM. CDR3 sequence (DNA): TGTGCCAGCAGTTTGGGTAGGGGATATGGCTACACCTTC. Its protein is CASSLGRGYGYTF.

The chain joins TRBV6-5 to TRBJ2-7, with D tentatively TRBD1 (6 bases). The V gene lost 6 bases and the J gene lost 3 bases, with 12 bases spanning the gap. CDR1 and CDR2 (germline): MNHEY, SVGAGI. CDR3 length: 13 amino acids. The CDR3 reads CASRAGVRYEQYF. CDR3 nucleotide sequence: TGTGCCAGCAGAGCAGGGGTCCGCTACGAGCAGTACTTC.

CDR3 sequence reads: CASSLSPQVEAFF. In DNA form, the CDR3 reads TGTGCCAGCAGCTTATCCCCGCAGGTTGAAGCTTTCTTT. This chain connects TRBV7-6 to TRBJ1-1; no firm D call. This CDR3 is built from 13 residues. Trimming shortened V by 2 bases and J by 7 bases, and 11 bases separated the two germline ends. CDR1 is SGHVS, CDR2 FNYEAQ, per germline.

This chain links TRBV7-2 with TRBJ1-3; D is unclear. Germline CDR1 and CDR2: SGHTA and FQGNSA. The V end lost 5 bases, the J end lost 4 bases, and 9 bases lay between the germline ends. This CDR3 has 13 residues. CDR3 bases: TGTGCCAGCAGCGTCTCACAGGGAAACACCATATATTTT. Its protein is CASSVSQGNTIYF.

The V gene is TRBV24-1, the J gene TRBJ1-2, with D perhaps TRBD1 (6 bases). The CDR3 extends over 16 amino acids. Germline CDR1 and CDR2: KGHDR and SFDVKD. V lost 9 bases, J lost 0 bases, and 19 bases lay in between. CDR3 DNA: TGTGCCACCTCGGGAAAGGGGGAACTGGCTAACTATGGCTACACCTTC. This encodes CATSGKGELANYGYTF.

The chain couples TRBV7-9 to TRBJ2-5; 7 nucleotides align to TRBD2. CDR3 length: 13 amino acids. The trim removed 5 bases at V and 3 bases at J, leaving 3 bases unmatched. The germline CDR1 and CDR2 sequences are SEHNR and FQNEAQ (reference sequence). The DNA of the CDR3 is TGTGCCAGCAGCCCCGCGGGGGAAGAGACCCAGTACTTC. Its protein product is CASSPAGEETQYF.

The gene calls are TRBV19 and TRBJ1-1, with D uncertain. The CDR3 extends over 14 amino acids. Germline V CDR1 and CDR2: LNHDA, SQIVND (reference sequence). V gave up 0 bases and J gave up 7 bases, with 12 bases separating them. The CDR3 DNA reads TGTGCCAGTAGTATAGATCTCGGGAGGAGTGAAGCTTTCTTT. Its translation: CASSIDLGRSEAFF.

This chain connects TRBV24-1 to TRBJ1-2, with TRBD1 as a possible D gene (6 bases). The CDR3 length is 14 residues. Trimming stripped 3 bases from V and 4 bases from J, with 11 bases between. Per germline, CDR1 KGHDR and CDR2 SFDVKD. CDR3 residues: CATSDMTGSYGYTF. The CDR3 nucleotides are TGTGCCACCAGTGATATGACAGGAAGCTATGGCTACACCTTC.